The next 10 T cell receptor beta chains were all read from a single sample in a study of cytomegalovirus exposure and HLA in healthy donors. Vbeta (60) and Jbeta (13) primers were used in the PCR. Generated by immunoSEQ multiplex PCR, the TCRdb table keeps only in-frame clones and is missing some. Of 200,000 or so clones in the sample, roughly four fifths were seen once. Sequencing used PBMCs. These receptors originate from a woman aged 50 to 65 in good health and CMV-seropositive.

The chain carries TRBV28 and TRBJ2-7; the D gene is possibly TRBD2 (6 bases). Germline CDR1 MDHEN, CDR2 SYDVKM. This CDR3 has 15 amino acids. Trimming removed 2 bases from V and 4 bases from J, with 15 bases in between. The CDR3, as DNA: TGTGCCAGCAGTTTAAGGGGACGGGGGAGTTACGAGCAGTACTTC. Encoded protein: CASSLRGRGSYEQYF.

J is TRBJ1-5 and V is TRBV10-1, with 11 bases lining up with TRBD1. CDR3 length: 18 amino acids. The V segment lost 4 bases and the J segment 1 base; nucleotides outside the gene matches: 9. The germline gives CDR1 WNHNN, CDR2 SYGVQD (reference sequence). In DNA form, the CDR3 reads TGCGCCAGCAGTGGGGGGACAGGGGGAGTAGGCAGCAATCAGCCCCAGCATTTT. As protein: CASSGGTGGVGSNQPQHF.

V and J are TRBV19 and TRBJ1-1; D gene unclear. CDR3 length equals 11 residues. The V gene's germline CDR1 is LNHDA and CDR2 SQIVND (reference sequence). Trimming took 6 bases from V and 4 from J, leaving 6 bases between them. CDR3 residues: CASRRSTEAFF. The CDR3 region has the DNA TGTGCCAGTAGAAGGAGCACTGAAGCTTTCTTT.

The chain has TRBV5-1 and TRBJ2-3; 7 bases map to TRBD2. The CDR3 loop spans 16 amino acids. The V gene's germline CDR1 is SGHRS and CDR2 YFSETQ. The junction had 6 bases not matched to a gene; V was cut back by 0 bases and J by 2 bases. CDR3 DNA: TGCGCCAGCAGCTTGGGGACGGCGGGAGTCACAGATACGCAGTATTTT. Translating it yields CASSLGTAGVTDTQYF.

CDR3 DNA: TGTGCCAGCAGTTCCCAGGCTGGGAATTCACCCCTCCACTTT. Protein: CASSSQAGNSPLHF. The rearrangement links TRBV6-5 to TRBJ1-6; D not certain. Germline CDR1 is MNHEY and CDR2 is SVGAGI. The CDR3 sequence is 14 residues long. V was clipped by 4 bases and J by 7 bases, with 11 bases between them.

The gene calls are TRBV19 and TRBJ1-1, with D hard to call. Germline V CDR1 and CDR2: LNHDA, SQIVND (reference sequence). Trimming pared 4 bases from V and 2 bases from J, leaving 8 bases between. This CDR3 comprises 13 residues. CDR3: CASSSTANTEAFF. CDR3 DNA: TGTGCCAGTAGTAGTACAGCCAACACTGAAGCTTTCTTT. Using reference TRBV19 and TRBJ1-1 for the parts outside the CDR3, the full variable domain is DGGITQSPKYLFRKEGQNVTLSCEQNLNHDAMYWYRQDPGQGLRLIYYSQIVNDFQKGDIAEGYSVSREKKESFPLTVTSAQKNPTAFYLCASSSTANTEAFFGQGTRLTVV.

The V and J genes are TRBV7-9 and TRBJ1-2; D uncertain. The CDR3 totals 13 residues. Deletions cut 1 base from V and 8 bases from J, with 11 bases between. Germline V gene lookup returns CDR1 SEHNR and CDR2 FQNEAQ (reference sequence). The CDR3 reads CASSLEQQKGYTF. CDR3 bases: TGTGCCAGCAGCTTAGAGCAACAGAAGGGCTACACCTTC.

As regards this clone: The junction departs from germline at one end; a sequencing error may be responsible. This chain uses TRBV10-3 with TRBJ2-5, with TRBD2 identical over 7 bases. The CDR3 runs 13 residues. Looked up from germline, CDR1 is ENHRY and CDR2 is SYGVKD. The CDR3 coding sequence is TGTGCCACCAGTGGGACTAACCAAGAGACCCAGTACTTC. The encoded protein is CATSGTNQETQYF.

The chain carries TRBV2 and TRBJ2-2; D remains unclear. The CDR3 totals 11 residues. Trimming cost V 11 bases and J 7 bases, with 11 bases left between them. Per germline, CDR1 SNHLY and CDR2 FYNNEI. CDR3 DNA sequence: TGTGCCGCACTGACGGGCGGGGAGCTGTTTTTT. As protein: CAALTGGELFF.

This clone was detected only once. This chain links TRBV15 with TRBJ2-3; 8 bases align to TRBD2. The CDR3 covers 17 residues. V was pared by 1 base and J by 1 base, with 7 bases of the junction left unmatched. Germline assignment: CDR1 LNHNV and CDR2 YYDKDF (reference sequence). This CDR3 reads CATSRGIRAGGTDTQYF. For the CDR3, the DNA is TGTGCCACCAGCAGAGGGATCCGAGCGGGAGGCACAGATACGCAGTATTTT. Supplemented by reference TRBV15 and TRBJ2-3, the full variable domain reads DAMVIQNPRYQVTQFGKPVTLSCSQTLNHNVMYWYQQKSSQAPKLLFHYYDKDFNNEADTPDNFQSRRPNTSFCFLDIRSPGLGDTAMYLCATSRGIRAGGTDTQYFGPGTRLTVL.